This T cell receptor beta chain was sequenced during a study of Tregs in tolerant kidney transplant recipients. Germline V gives CDR1 SGHTA, CDR2 FQGNSA. The CDR3 has 13 residues. V gave up 1 base and J gave up 6 bases, with 8 bases separating them. General study findings and limits: Expanding Tregs on activated donor B cells appeared to best identify donor-specific TCRbeta clones. Biological reproducibility was not directly addressed, but technical replication error appeared minimal. Nucleotide sequences could not be compared across some patients' samples due to primer changes.

A word on this clone: Its target is unknown.

Unstimulated Tregs (CD4+CD25+CD127-) and CD4+CD25- non-Tregs were sorted from PBMCs. TCRdb keeps only in-frame clones here, not all; method: immunoSEQ multiplex PCR. The table includes 98,000 or so clones, roughly 90% detected once. J is TRBJ2-3 and V is TRBV7-2; unclear D gene. This clonotype was obtained from a human donor who received a combined kidney and bone marrow transplant. The sample here was CD4+ T cells from blood, taken before the transplant. The CDR3 spells CASSLEARDTQYF. The CDR3 coding sequence is TGTGCCAGCAGCTTAGAGGCGCGGGATACGCAGTATTTT.